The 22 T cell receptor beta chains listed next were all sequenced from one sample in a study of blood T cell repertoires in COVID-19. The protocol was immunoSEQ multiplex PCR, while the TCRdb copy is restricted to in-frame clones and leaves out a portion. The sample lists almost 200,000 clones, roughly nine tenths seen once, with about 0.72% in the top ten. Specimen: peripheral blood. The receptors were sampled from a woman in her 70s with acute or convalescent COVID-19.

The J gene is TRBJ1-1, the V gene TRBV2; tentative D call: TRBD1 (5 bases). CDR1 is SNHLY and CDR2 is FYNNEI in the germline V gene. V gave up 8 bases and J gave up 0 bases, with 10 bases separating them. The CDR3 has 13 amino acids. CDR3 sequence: CASVDSMNTEAFF. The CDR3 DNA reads TGTGCCAGCGTTGACAGTATGAACACTGAAGCTTTCTTT.

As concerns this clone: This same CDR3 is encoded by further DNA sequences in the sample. In DNA form, the CDR3 reads TGCGCCAGCAGCCTCGGGGGGAGCCAAGAGACCCAGTACTTC. Encoded protein: CASSLGGSQETQYF. The rearrangement joins TRBV5-1 to TRBJ2-5; TRBD2 matches at 7 bases. Germline assignment: CDR1 SGHRS and CDR2 YFSETQ. Unmatched junction bases numbered 4, after V lost 4 bases and J lost 1 base. The CDR3 loop spans 14 amino acids.

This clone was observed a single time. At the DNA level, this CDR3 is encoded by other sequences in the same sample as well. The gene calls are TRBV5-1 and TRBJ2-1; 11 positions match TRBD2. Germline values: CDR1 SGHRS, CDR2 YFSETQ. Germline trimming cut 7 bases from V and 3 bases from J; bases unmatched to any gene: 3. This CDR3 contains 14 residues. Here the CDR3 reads CASGGTSGYNEQFF. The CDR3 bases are TGCGCCAGCGGTGGGACTAGCGGCTACAATGAGCAGTTCTTC.

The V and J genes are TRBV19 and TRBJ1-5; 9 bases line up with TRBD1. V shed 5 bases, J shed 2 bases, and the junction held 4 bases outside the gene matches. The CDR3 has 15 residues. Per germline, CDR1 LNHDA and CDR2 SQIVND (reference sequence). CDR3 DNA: TGTGCCAGTAGTTCCGACAGGGGGGGCAATCAGCCCCAGCATTTT. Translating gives CASSSDRGGNQPQHF.

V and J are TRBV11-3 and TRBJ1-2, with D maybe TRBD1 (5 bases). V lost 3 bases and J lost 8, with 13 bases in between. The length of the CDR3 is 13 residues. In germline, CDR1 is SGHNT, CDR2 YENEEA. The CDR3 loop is CASSFGGTDGYTF. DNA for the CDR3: TGTGCCAGCAGCTTCGGGGGGACGGACGGCTACACCTTC. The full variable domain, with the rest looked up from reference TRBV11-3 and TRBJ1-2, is EAGVVQSPRYKIIEKKQPVAFWCNPISGHNTLYWYLQNLGQGPELLIRYENEEAVDDSQLPKDRFSAERLKGVDSTLKIQPAELGDSAVYLCASSFGGTDGYTFGSGTRLTVV.

For the CDR3, the DNA is TGTGCTAGTGGTTCCGGACTAGCGGGGGGGAATGAGCAGTTCTTC. Encoded protein: CASGSGLAGGNEQFF. The chain employs TRBV12-5 and TRBJ2-1; 15 bases are a match to TRBD2. Losses at the gene ends were 4 bases for V and 7 bases for J; bases not matched to a gene: 2. CDR3 size: 15 residues. CDR1 and CDR2 from the germline V gene are LGHNT and FRNRAP.

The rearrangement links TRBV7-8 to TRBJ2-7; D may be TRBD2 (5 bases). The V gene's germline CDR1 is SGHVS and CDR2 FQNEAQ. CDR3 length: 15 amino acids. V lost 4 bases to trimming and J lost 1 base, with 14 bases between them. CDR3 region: CASSSSAGRSYEQYF. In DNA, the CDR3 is TGTGCCAGCAGCTCCTCGGCGGGCAGGTCCTACGAGCAGTACTTC.

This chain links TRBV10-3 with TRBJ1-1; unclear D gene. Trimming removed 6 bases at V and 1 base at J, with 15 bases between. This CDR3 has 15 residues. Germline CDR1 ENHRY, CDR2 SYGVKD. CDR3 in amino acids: CAISPRRVANTEAFF. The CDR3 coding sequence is TGTGCCATCAGCCCTCGCCGAGTAGCGAACACTGAAGCTTTCTTT.

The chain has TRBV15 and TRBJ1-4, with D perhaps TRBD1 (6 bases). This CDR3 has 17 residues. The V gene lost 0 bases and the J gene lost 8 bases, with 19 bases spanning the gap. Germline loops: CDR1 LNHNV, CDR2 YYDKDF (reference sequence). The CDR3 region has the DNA TGTGCCACCAGCAGAGATGAGGCGGCAGGGGCCGGGGAAAAACTGTTTTTT. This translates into CATSRDEAAGAGEKLFF.

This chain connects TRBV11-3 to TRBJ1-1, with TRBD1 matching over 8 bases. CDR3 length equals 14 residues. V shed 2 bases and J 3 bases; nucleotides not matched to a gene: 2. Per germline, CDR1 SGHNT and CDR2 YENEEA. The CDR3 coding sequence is TGTGCCAGCAGCTTATCAGGGGGCTACACTGAAGCTTTCTTT. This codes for CASSLSGGYTEAFF.

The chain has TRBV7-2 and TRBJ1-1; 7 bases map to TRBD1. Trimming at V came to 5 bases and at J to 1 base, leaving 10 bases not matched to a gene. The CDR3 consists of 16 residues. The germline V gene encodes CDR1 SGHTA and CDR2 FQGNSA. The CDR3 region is CASSPFQDRQNTEAFF. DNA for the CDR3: TGTGCCAGCAGCCCCTTTCAGGACAGGCAGAACACTGAAGCTTTCTTT.

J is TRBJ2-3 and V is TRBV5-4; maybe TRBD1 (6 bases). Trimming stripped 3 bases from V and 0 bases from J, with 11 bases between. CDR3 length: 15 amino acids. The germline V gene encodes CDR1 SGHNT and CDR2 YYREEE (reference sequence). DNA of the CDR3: TGTGCCAGCAGCTCTTCAGGGGCTAGCACAGATACGCAGTATTTT. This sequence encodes CASSSSGASTDTQYF. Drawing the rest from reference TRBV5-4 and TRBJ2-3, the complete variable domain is ETGVTQSPTHLIKTRGQQVTLRCSSQSGHNTVSWYQQALGQGPQFIFQYYREEENGRGNFPPRFSGLQFPNYSSELNVNALELDDSALYLCASSSSGASTDTQYFGPGTRLTVL.

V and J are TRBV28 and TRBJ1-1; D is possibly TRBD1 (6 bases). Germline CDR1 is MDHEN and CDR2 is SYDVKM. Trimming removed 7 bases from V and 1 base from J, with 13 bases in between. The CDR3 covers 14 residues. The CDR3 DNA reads TGTGCCAGCAACCCGCAGGGGCCGAACACTGAAGCTTTCTTT. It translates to CASNPQGPNTEAFF.

The CDR3 coding sequence is TGTGCCAGCAGTGGAGGGGACAGGGGTAATTCACCCCTCCACTTT. Encoded protein: CASSGGDRGNSPLHF. The V and J genes are TRBV2 and TRBJ1-6, with 10 positions matching TRBD1. The V segment lost 4 bases and the J segment 6 bases; nucleotides outside the gene matches: 3. The germline gives CDR1 SNHLY, CDR2 FYNNEI. The CDR3 is 15 amino acids.

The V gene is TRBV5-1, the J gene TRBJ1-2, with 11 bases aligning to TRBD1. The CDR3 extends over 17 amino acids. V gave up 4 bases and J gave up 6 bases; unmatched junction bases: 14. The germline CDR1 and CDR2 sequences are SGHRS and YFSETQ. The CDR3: CASSASSGTGGVHGYTF. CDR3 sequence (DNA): TGCGCCAGCAGCGCCAGCTCCGGGACAGGGGGGGTCCATGGCTACACCTTC.

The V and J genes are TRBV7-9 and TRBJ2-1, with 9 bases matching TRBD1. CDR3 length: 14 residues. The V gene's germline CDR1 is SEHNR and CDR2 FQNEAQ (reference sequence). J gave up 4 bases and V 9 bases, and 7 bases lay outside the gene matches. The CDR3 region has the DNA TGTGCCAGTAACCGGGACAGGGATTACAATGAGCAGTTCTTC. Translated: CASNRDRDYNEQFF.

The chain's CDR3 is CASSGQGGGTEAFF. CDR3 nucleotides: TGTGCCAGCAGTGGACAGGGGGGTGGTACTGAAGCTTTCTTT. The chain joins TRBV2 to TRBJ1-1, with 9 bases aligning to TRBD1. This CDR3 has 14 amino acids. J was trimmed by 5 bases and V by 4 bases; bases with no gene match: 5. The germline CDR1 and CDR2 sequences are SNHLY and FYNNEI.

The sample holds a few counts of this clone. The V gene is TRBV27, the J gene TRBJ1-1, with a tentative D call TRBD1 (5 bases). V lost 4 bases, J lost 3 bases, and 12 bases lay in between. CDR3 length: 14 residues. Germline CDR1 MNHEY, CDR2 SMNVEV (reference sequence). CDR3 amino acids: CASSYRSGDTEAFF. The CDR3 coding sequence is TGTGCCAGCAGTTACCGGTCGGGGGACACTGAAGCTTTCTTT.

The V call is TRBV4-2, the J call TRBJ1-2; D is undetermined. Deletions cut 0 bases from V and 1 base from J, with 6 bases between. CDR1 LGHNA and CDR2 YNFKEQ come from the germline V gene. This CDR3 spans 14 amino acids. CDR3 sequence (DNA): TGTGCCAGCAGCCAAGACTTAAATAACTATGGCTACACCTTC. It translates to CASSQDLNNYGYTF.

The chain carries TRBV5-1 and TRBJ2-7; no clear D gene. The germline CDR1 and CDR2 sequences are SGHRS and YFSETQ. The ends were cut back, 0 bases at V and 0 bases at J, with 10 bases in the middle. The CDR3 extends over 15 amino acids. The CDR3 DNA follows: TGCGCCAGCAGCTTGGAGGTTAGCTTCTCCTACGAGCAGTACTTC. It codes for CASSLEVSFSYEQYF.

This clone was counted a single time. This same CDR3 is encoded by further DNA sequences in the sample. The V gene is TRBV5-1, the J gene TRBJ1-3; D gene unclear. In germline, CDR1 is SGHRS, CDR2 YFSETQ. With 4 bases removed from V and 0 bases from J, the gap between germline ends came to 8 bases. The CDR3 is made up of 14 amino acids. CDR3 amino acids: CASSPGGSGNTIYF. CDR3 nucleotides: TGCGCCAGCAGCCCAGGAGGCTCTGGAAACACCATATATTTT.

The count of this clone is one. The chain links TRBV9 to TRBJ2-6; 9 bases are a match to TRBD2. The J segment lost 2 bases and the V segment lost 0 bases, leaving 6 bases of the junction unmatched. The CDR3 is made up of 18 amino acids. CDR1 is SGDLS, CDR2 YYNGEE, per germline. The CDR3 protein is CASSVVPSGKTGANVLTF. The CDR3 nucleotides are TGTGCCAGCAGCGTAGTGCCTAGCGGGAAAACTGGGGCCAACGTCCTGACTTTC. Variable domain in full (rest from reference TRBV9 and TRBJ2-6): DSGVTQTPKHLITATGQRVTLRCSPRSGDLSVYWYQQSLDQGLQFLIQYYNGEERAKGNILERFSAQQFPDLHSELNLSSLELGDSALYFCASSVVPSGKTGANVLTFGAGSRLTVL.